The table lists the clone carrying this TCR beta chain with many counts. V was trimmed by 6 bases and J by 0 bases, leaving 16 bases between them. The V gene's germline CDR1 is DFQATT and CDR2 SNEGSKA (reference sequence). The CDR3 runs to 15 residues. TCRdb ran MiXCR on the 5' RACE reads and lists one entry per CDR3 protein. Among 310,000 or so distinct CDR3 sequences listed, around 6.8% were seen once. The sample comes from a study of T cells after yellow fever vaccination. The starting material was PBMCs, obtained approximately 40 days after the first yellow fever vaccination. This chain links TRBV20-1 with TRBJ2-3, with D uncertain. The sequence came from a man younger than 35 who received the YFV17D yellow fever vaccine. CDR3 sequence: CSADGRKNSTDTQYF. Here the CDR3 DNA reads TGCAGTGCGGATGGGCGAAAGAATAGCACAGATACGCAGTATTTT.